This is a list of T cell receptor beta chains from one sample in a study of cytomegalovirus exposure and HLA in healthy donors. Assay used: immunoSEQ multiplex PCR; TCRdb lists only in-frame clones, some missing. Among around 140,000 clones listed, approximately 87% were seen once. The sample comprised PBMCs. The source of these receptors is a woman aged 25 to 39 in good health and CMV-seronegative. The CDR3 runs from the conserved cysteine through the conserved F or W. A D gene is named only where the DNA matches it firmly. Clone sizes are given selectively: once, few, many, or a class where the clone is expanded.

CDR3 protein,CDR3 DNA,clone size,CDR3 length,J gene,V gene,D gene
CASRRAGEATEQYF,TGTGCCAGCAGGAGGGCGGGGGAAGCTACGGAGCAGTACTTC,.,14,TRBJ2-7,TRBV11-2,TRBD2
CASSYASSSELFF,TGTGCCAGCAGTTACGCTAGCAGCTCGGAGCTGTTTTTT,.,13,TRBJ2-2,TRBV6-6,.
CASSTDRNTEAFF,TGTGCCAGCAGCACCGACAGGAACACTGAAGCTTTCTTT,.,13,TRBJ1-1,TRBV7-3,.
CASSLIQSNQPQHF,TGTGCCAGCAGTTTAATCCAGAGCAATCAGCCCCAGCATTTT,.,14,TRBJ1-5,TRBV28,.
CASSPPSWTGQGYTF,TGTGCCAGCTCACCACCATCGTGGACAGGGCAAGGCTACACCTTC,.,15,TRBJ1-2,TRBV18,TRBD1
CASSPRSNEQFF,TGTGCCAGCAGTCCCAGGTCCAATGAGCAGTTCTTC,.,12,TRBJ2-1,TRBV2,.
CASSQGPGCAAARPTYNEQFF,TGCGCCAGCAGCCAGGGCCCAGGGTGTGCCGCAGCGAGACCAACCTACAATGAGCAGTTCTTC,few,21,TRBJ2-1,TRBV4-3,.
CATSGTGIFYNEQFF,TGTGCCACCTCGGGGACAGGAATTTTCTACAATGAGCAGTTCTTC,.,15,TRBJ2-1,TRBV5-6,TRBD1
CASRQGEDGYTF,TGTGCCAGCAGGCAGGGGGAGGATGGCTACACCTTC,.,12,TRBJ1-2,TRBV6-6,TRBD1
CATGDKGYNEQFF,TGTGCCACAGGGGATAAGGGCTACAATGAGCAGTTCTTC,.,13,TRBJ2-1,TRBV30,TRBD1
CAWSVPGGNNYGYTF,TGTGCCTGGAGTGTACCGGGGGGTAATAACTATGGCTACACCTTC,.,15,TRBJ1-2,TRBV30,.
CASNREGNEKLFF,TGTGCCAGCAACAGGGAGGGGAACGAAAAACTGTTTTTT,few,13,TRBJ1-4,TRBV28,.
CASSVDSWPSGRPGLGQYF,TGTGCCAGCAGCGTAGACTCTTGGCCTAGCGGGAGGCCGGGGTTGGGCCAGTACTTC,.,19,TRBJ2-5,TRBV9,TRBD2
CASSRGQGTAQETQYF,TGTGCCAGCAGCCGCGGACAGGGGACAGCCCAAGAGACCCAGTACTTC,.,16,TRBJ2-5,TRBV5-4,TRBD1
CASSPPPYRDRGFEKLFF,TGTGCCAGCTCACCACCACCGTACCGGGACAGGGGATTTGAAAAACTGTTTTTT,.,18,TRBJ1-4,TRBV18,TRBD1
CASRGQGAYNSPLHF,TGTGCCAGCAGGGGACAGGGGGCCTATAATTCACCCCTCCACTTT,.,15,TRBJ1-6,TRBV11-2,TRBD1
CASGEGISGNTIYF,TGTGCCAGCGGTGAGGGCATTTCGGGAAACACCATATATTTT,few,14,TRBJ1-3,TRBV6-5,.
CASSKKAYNYNEQFF,TGTGCCAGCAGCAAAAAAGCGTATAATTACAATGAGCAGTTCTTC,.,15,TRBJ2-1,TRBV21-1,.
CASSVGTTSYEQYF,TGTGCCAGCAGCGTCGGGACTACCTCCTACGAGCAGTACTTC,.,14,TRBJ2-7,TRBV9,TRBD2
CAWSRGNSNQPQHF,TGTGCCTGGAGTCGAGGGAATAGCAATCAGCCCCAGCATTTT,.,14,TRBJ1-5,TRBV30,.
CASRRLAGGLTGELFF,TGTGCCAGTAGGAGACTAGCGGGAGGTTTAACCGGGGAGCTGTTTTTT,.,16,TRBJ2-2,TRBV19,TRBD2
CASSDTGADQPQHF,TGTGCCAGCAGCGACACAGGGGCAGATCAGCCCCAGCATTTT,.,14,TRBJ1-5,TRBV28,TRBD1
CASSEAGGLQYF,TGTGCCAGCAGTGAGGCGGGCGGCCTGCAGTACTTC,.,12,TRBJ2-7,TRBV25-1,.
CATKLENSYEQYF,TGTGCCACAAAACTCGAGAACTCCTACGAGCAGTACTTC,.,13,TRBJ2-7,TRBV19,.
CAISESAGSLRYTF,TGTGCCATCAGTGAGTCAGCAGGATCCCTTCGCTACACCTTC,.,14,TRBJ1-2,TRBV10-3,.
CASSLNQGGNEQFF,TGTGCCAGCAGCTTAAACCAGGGGGGCAATGAGCAGTTCTTC,.,14,TRBJ2-1,TRBV7-2,.
CASSFRGTNTEAFF,TGTGCCAGCAGCTTCAGGGGGACGAACACTGAAGCTTTCTTT,.,14,TRBJ1-1,TRBV5-5,TRBD1
CASSQDDRASGNTIYF,TGCGCCAGCAGCCAAGATGACAGGGCCTCTGGAAACACCATATATTTT,.,16,TRBJ1-3,TRBV4-3,TRBD1
CASSGGPTGTYEQYF,TGTGCCAGCAGTGGCGGTCCCACAGGTACCTACGAGCAGTACTTC,.,15,TRBJ2-7,TRBV25-1,.
CASSSRQGAWGYTF,TGTGCCAGCAGCTCCCGACAGGGGGCGTGGGGCTACACCTTC,.,14,TRBJ1-2,TRBV7-2,TRBD1
CASSQGDRAGFNEQFF,TGCGCCAGCAGCCAAGGGGACAGGGCTGGTTTCAATGAGCAGTTCTTC,.,16,TRBJ2-1,TRBV4-3,TRBD1
CASSLVGVVQGGYTF,TGTGCCAGCAGTTTAGTAGGGGTAGTTCAAGGTGGCTACACCTTC,.,15,TRBJ1-2,TRBV28,.
CAWGPGREQYF,TGTGCCTGGGGGCCCGGGAGGGAGCAGTACTTC,.,11,TRBJ2-7,TRBV30,TRBD2
CASMEGASYQPQHF,TGTGCCAGTATGGAGGGGGCTTCTTATCAGCCCCAGCATTTT,few,14,TRBJ1-5,TRBV19,TRBD1
CASSLVPSGVGETQYF,TGCGCCAGCAGCTTGGTTCCTAGCGGGGTCGGTGAGACCCAGTACTTC,once,16,TRBJ2-5,TRBV5-1,TRBD2
CASSTYRTSGGVNEQFF,TGTGCCAGCAGCACCTACCGGACTAGCGGGGGTGTCAATGAGCAGTTCTTC,.,17,TRBJ2-1,TRBV11-2,TRBD2
CASSVGREIYEQYF,TGTGCCAGCAGCGTAGGTCGGGAGATCTACGAGCAGTACTTC,.,14,TRBJ2-7,TRBV9,.
CASSPEGGTMDEQYF,TGCGCCAGCAGCCCCGAGGGGGGGACTATGGACGAGCAGTACTTC,few,15,TRBJ2-7,TRBV5-1,.
CASSQDWGLDSTDTQYF,TGCGCCAGCAGCCAAGACTGGGGGCTAGATAGCACAGATACGCAGTATTTT,.,17,TRBJ2-3,TRBV4-3,.
CASSLISPEQFF,TGTGCCAGCAGCTTGATTAGCCCTGAGCAGTTCTTC,.,12,TRBJ2-1,TRBV5-6,.
CASSLTGDYAYEQYF,TGTGCCAGCAGTTTAACGGGGGATTACGCCTACGAGCAGTACTTC,.,15,TRBJ2-7,TRBV28,.
CSSSQSTGGDTEAFF,TGTTCCAGCAGCCAATCGACCGGAGGCGACACTGAAGCTTTCTTT,once,15,TRBJ1-1,TRBV7-9,.
CASSQDLLSAEAFF,TGTGCCAGCAGCCAAGATCTCCTATCTGCTGAAGCTTTCTTT,.,14,TRBJ1-1,TRBV14,.
CASSRRPSGANVLTF,TGTGCCAGTAGTAGGAGGCCCTCTGGGGCCAACGTCCTGACTTTC,.,15,TRBJ2-6,TRBV19,.
CATSSPGQGHEKLFF,TGTGCCACCAGCAGTCCGGGACAGGGGCATGAAAAACTGTTTTTT,.,15,TRBJ1-4,TRBV15,TRBD1